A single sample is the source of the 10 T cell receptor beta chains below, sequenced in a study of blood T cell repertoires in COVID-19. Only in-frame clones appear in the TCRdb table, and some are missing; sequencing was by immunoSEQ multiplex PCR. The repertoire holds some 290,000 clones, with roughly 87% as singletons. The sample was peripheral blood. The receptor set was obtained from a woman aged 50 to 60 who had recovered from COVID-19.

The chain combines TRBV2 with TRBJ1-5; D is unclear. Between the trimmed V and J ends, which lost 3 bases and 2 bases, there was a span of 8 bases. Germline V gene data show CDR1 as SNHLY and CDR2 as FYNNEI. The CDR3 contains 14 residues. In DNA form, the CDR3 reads TGTGCCAGCAGTGATTTCCAGGGCAATCAGCCCCAGCATTTT. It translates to CASSDFQGNQPQHF.

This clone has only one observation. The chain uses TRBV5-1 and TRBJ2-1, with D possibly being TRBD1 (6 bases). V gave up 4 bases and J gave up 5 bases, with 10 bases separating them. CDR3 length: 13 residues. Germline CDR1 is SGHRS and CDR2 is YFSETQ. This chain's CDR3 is CASSAGQNNEQFF. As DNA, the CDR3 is TGCGCCAGCAGCGCCGGACAGAACAATGAGCAGTTCTTC.

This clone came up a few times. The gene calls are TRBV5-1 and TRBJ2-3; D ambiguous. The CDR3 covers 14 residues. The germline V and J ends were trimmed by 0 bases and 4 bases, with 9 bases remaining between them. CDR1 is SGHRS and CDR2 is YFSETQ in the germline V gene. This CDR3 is CASSLAQSADTQYF. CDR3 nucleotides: TGCGCCAGCAGCTTGGCCCAAAGCGCAGATACGCAGTATTTT.

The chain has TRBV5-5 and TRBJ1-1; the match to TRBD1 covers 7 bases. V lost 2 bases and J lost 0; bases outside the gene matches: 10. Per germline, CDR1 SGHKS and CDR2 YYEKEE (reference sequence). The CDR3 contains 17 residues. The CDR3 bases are TGTGCCAGCAGCTTTAAGCCAGGGGGGTCTATGAACACTGAAGCTTTCTTT. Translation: CASSFKPGGSMNTEAFF.

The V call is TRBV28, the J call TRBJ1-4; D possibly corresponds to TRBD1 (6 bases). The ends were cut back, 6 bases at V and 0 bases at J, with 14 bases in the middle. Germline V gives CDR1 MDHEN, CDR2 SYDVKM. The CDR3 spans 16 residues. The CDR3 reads CASRIGQTATNEKLFF. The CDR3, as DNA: TGTGCCAGCAGGATAGGACAGACTGCAACTAATGAAAAACTGTTTTTT.

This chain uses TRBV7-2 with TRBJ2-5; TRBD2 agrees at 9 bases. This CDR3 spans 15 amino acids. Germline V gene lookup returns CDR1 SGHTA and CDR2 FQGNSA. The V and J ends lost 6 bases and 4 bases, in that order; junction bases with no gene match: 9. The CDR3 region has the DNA TGTGCCAGCAGTGATATTAGCGGGAGAGGAGAGACCCAGTACTTC. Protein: CASSDISGRGETQYF.

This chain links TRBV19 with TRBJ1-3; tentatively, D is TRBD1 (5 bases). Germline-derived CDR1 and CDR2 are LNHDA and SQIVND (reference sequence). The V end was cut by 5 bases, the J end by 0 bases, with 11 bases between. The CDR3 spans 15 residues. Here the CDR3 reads CASSETDASGNTIYF. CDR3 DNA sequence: TGTGCCAGTAGTGAGACAGATGCCTCTGGAAACACCATATATTTT.

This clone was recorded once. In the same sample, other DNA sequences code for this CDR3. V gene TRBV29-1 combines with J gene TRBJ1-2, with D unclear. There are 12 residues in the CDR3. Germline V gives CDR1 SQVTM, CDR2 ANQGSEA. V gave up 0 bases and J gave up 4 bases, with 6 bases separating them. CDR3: CSVEDRGYGYTF. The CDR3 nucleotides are TGCAGCGTTGAAGATAGAGGCTATGGCTACACCTTC.

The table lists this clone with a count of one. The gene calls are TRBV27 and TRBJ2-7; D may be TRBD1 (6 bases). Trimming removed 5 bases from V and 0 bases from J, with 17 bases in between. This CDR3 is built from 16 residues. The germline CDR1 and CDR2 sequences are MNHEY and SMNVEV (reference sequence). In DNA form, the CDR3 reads TGTGCCAGCAGTCCATCTTCCGGGACACTCTCCTACGAGCAGTACTTC. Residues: CASSPSSGTLSYEQYF.

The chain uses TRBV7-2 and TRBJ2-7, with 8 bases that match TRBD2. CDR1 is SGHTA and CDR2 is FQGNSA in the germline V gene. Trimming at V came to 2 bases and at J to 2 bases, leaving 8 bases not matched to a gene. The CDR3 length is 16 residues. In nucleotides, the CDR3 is TGTGCCAGCAGCTTAATACTAGCGGCCTCAACCTACGAGCAGTACTTC. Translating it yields CASSLILAASTYEQYF.